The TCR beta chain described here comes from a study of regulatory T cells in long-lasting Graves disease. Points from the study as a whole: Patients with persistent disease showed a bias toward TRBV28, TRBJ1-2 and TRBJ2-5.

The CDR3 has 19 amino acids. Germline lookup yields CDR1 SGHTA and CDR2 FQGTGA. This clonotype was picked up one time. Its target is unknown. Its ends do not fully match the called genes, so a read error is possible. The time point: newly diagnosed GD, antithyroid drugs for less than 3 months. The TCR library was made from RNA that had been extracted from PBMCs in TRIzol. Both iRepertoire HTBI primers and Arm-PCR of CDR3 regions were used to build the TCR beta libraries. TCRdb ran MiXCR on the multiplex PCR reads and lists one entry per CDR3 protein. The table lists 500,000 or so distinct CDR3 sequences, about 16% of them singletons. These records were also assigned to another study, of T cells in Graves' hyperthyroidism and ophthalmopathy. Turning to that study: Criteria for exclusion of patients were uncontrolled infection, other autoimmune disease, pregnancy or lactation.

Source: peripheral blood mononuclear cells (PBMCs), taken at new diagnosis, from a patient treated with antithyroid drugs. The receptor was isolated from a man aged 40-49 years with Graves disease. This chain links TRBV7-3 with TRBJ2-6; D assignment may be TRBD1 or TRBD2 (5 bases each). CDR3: CANSLTPAGTLSGANVLTF. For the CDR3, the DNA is TGTGCCAACAGCTTAACGCCGGCAGGGACCCTCTCTGGGGCCAACGTCCTGACTTTC. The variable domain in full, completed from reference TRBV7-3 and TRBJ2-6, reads GAGVSQTPSNKVTEKGKYVELRCDPISGHTALYWYRQSLGQGPEFLIYFQGTGAADDSGLPNDRFFAVRPEGSVSTLKIQRTERGDSAVYLCANSLTPAGTLSGANVLTFGAGSRLTVL.